This T cell receptor beta chain was captured by sequencing in a study of T cell changes during pregnancy in multiple sclerosis. Generated by immunoSEQ multiplex PCR, the TCRdb table keeps only in-frame clones and is missing some. The repertoire consists of 90,000 to 120,000 clones, with 90% to 95% occurring once and the leading ten covering 3% to 3.5%. Looked up from germline, CDR1 is LNHNV and CDR2 is YYDKDF (reference sequence). The CDR3 loop spans 13 amino acids. Trimming shortened V by 7 bases and J by 5 bases, and 12 bases separated the two germline ends. The clonotype originates from a female donor with multiple sclerosis, enrolled in a pregnancy study. The chain uses TRBV15 and TRBJ2-1; a possible D gene is TRBD2 (6 bases). The sequencing used peripheral blood, collected after pregnancy. Here the CDR3 reads CATNPGSHNEQFF. Written as DNA, the CDR3 is TGTGCCACCAACCCCGGGAGTCACAATGAGCAGTTCTTC.